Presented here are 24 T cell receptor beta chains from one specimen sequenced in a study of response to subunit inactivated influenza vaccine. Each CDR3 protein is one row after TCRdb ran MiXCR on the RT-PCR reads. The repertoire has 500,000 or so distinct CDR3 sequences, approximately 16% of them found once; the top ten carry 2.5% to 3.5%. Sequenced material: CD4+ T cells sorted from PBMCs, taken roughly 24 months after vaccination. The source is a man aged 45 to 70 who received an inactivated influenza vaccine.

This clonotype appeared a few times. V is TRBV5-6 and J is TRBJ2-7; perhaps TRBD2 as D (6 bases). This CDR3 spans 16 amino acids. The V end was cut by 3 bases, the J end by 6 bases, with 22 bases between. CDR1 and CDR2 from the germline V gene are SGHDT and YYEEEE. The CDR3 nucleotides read TGTGCCAGCAGCTCAACGACTAGGACCCTATCGGGCGAGCAGTACTTC. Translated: CASSSTTRTLSGEQYF. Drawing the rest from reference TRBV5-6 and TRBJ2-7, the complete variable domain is DAGVTQSPTHLIKTRGQQVTLRCSPKSGHDTVSWYQQALGQGPQFIFQYYEEEERQRGNFPDRFSGHQFPNYSSELNVNALLLGDSALYLCASSSTTRTLSGEQYFGPGTRLTVT.

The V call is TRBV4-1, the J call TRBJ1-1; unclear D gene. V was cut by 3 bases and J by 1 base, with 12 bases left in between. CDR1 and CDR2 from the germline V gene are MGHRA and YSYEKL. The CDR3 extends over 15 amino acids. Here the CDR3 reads CASSHPGLKNTEAFF. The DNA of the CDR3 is TGCGCCAGCAGCCACCCTGGACTGAAGAACACTGAAGCTTTCTTT.

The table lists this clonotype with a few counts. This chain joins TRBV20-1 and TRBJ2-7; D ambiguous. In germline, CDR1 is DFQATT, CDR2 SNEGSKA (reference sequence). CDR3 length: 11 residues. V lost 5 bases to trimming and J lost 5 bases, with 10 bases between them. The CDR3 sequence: CSAGTPDEQYF. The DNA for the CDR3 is TGCAGTGCTGGCACCCCGGACGAGCAGTACTTC.

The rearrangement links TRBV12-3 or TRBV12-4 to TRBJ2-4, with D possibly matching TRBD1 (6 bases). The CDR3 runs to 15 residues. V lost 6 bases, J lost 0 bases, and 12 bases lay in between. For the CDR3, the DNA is TGTGCCAGCAGACCCGGACAGTTAGCCAAAAACATTCAGTACTTC. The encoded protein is CASRPGQLAKNIQYF.

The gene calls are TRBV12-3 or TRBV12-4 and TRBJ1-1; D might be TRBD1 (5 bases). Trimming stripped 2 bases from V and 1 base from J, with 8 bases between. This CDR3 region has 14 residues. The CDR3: CASSLRGENTEAFF. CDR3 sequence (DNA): TGTGCCAGCAGTTTAAGGGGCGAGAACACTGAAGCTTTCTTT.

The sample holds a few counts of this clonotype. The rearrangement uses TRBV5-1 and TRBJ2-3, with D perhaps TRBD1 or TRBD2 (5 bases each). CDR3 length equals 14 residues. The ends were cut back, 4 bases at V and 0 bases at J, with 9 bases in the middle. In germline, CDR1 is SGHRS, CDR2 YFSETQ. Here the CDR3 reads CASSIRGSTDTQYF. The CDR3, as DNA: TGCGCCAGCAGCATACGGGGCAGCACAGATACGCAGTATTTT.

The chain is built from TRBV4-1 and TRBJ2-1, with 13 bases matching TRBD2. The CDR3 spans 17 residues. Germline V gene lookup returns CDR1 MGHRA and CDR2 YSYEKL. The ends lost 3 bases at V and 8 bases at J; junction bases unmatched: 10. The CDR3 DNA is TGCGCCAGCAGCCACACACCGGGACTAGCGGGATCCTATGAGCAGTTCTTC. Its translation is CASSHTPGLAGSYEQFF.

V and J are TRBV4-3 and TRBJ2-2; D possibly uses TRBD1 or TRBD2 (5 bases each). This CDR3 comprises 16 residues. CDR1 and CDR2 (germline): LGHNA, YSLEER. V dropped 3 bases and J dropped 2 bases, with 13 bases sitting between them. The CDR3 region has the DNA TGCGCCAGCAGCCAGGCAGACAGACTAAACACCGGGGAGCTGTTTTTT. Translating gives CASSQADRLNTGELFF.

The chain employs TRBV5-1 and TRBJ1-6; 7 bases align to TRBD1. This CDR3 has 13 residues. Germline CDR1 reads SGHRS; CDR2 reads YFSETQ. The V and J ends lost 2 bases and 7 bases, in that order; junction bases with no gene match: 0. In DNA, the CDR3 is TGCGCCAGCAGCTTACAGGGGAATTCACCCCTCCACTTT. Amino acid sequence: CASSLQGNSPLHF.

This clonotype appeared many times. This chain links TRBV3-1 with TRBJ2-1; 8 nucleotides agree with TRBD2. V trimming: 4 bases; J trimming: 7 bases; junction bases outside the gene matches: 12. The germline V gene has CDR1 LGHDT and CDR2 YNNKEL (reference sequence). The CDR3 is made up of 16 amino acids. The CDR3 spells CASSPSGTRLGNEQFF. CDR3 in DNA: TGTGCCAGCAGCCCCTCCGGGACTAGGTTAGGGAATGAGCAGTTCTTC.

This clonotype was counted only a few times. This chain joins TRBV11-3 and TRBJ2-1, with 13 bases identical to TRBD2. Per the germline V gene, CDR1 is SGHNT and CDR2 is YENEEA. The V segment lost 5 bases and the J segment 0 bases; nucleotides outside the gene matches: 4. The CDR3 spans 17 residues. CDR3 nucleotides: TGTGCCAGCAGCCCAGGGACTAGCGGGACCTCCTACAATGAGCAGTTCTTC. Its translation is CASSPGTSGTSYNEQFF.

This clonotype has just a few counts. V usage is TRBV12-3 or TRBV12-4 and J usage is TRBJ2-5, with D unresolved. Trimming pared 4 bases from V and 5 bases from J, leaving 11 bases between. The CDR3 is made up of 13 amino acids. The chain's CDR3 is CASSSLMGETQYF. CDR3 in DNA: TGTGCCAGCAGTTCACTCATGGGCGAGACCCAGTACTTC.

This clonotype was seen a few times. The CDR3 DNA is TGTGCCAGCAGTTTTACGTACCAAGAGACCCAGTACTTC. Encoded protein: CASSFTYQETQYF. V gene TRBV12-3 or TRBV12-4 combines with J gene TRBJ2-5; D gene unclear. With 3 bases removed from V and 0 bases from J, the gap between germline ends came to 5 bases. The CDR3 is 13 residues long.

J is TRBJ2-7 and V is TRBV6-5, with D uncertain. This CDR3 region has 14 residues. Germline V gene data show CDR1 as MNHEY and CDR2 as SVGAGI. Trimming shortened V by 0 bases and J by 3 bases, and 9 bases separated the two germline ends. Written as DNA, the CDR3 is TGTGCCAGCAGTTACTCGGACGGTGGCTACGAGCAGTACTTC. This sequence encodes CASSYSDGGYEQYF.

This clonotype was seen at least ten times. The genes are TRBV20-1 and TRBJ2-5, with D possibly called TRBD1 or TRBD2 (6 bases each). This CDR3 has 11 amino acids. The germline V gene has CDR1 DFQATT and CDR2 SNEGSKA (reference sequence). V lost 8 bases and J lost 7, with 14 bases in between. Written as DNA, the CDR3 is TGCAGTACTGGGGGGCAGGGGACCCAGTACTTC. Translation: CSTGGQGTQYF.

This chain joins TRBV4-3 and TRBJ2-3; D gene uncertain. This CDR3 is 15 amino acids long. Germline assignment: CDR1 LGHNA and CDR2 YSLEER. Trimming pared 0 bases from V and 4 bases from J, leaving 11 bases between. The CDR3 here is CASSQDTRAADTQYF. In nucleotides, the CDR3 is TGCGCCAGCAGCCAAGATACCCGCGCCGCAGATACGCAGTATTTT.

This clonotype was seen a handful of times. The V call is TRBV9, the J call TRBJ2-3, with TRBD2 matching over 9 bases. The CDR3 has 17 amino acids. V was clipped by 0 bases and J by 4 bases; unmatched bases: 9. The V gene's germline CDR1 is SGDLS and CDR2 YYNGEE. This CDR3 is CASSVVSSGLAPDTQYF. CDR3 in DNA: TGTGCCAGCAGCGTAGTCTCTTCTGGACTAGCGCCAGATACGCAGTATTTT.

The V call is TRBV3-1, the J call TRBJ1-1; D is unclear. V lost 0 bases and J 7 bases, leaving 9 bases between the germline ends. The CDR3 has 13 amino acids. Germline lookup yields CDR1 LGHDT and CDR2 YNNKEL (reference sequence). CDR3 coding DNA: TGTGCCAGCAGCCAAGAGGTCAGCGTTGAAGCTTTCTTT. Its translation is CASSQEVSVEAFF.

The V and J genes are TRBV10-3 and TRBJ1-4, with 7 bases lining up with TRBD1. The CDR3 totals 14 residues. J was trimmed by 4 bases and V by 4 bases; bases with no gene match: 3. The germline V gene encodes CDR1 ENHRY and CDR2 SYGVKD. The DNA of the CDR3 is TGTGCCATCAGTGGGGCAGGGGGTAATGAAAAACTGTTTTTT. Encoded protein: CAISGAGGNEKLFF.

DNA of the CDR3: TGCAGTGCTAGAGATTATGTTAGCGGGGACACGGATACGCAGTATTTT. Amino acids: CSARDYVSGDTDTQYF. The gene calls are TRBV20-1 and TRBJ2-3, with 8 bases identical to TRBD2. From germline, CDR1 is DFQATT and CDR2 SNEGSKA (reference sequence). This CDR3 has 16 residues. The V and J ends lost 0 bases and 6 bases, in that order; junction bases with no gene match: 11.

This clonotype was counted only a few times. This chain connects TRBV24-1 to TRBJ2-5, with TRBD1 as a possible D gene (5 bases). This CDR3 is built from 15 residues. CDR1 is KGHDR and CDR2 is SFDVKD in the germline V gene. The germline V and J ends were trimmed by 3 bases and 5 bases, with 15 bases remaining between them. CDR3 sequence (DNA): TGTGCCACCAGTGATCCGATCGACAGTCGGGAGACCCAGTACTTC. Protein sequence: CATSDPIDSRETQYF.

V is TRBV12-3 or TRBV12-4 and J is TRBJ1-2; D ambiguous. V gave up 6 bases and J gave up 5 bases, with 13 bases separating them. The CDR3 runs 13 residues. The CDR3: CASSSGSQYGYTF. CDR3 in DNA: TGTGCCAGCAGCTCCGGGTCCCAATATGGCTACACCTTC.

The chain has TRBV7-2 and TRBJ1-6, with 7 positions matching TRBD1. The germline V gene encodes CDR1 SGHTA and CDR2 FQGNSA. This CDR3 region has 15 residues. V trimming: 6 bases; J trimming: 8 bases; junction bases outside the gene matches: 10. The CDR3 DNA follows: TGTGCCAGCAGGAGAACGACAGGGTTAGATTCACCCCTCCACTTT. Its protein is CASRRTTGLDSPLHF.

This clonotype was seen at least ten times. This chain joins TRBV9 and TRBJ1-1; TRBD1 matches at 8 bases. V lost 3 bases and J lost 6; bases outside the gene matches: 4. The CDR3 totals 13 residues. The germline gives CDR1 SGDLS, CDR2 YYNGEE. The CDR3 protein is CASSAEQGAEAFF. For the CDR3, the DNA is TGTGCCAGCAGCGCTGAACAGGGGGCTGAAGCTTTCTTT.